Each of the 17 T cell receptor beta chains below was sequenced from the same sample in a study of T-cell memory formation after mild COVID-19. TCRdb reprocessed the 5' RACE reads with MiXCR, giving one entry per CDR3 protein. The table includes 150,000 to 200,000 distinct CDR3 sequences, approximately 10% detected once. Sequences were obtained from PBMCs or a T cell subset sorted from them (not recorded which). These receptors all come from a young man who had mild COVID-19 (a few samples of this study predate the infection). Cell type and time point are not known.

This clonotype was seen ten or more times. V and J are TRBV7-2 and TRBJ2-5, with TRBD2 as a possible D gene (5 bases). The CDR3 is made up of 14 amino acids. CDR1 SGHTA and CDR2 FQGNSA come from the germline V gene. Deletions cut 3 bases from V and 5 bases from J, with 13 bases between. The CDR3: CASSFSRAWETQYF. CDR3 nucleotide sequence: TGTGCCAGCAGCTTCTCGAGGGCTTGGGAGACCCAGTACTTC.

This clonotype was counted at least ten times. The CDR3 is CASSPGGGFTYNEQFF. Written as DNA, the CDR3 is TGCGCCAGCAGCCCGGGCGGCGGTTTCACCTACAATGAGCAGTTCTTC. The chain couples TRBV5-1 to TRBJ2-1, with D unresolved. The V gene's germline CDR1 is SGHRS and CDR2 YFSETQ. The CDR3 has 16 residues. The ends were cut back, 4 bases at V and 2 bases at J, with 16 bases in the middle.

The chain couples TRBV7-2 to TRBJ2-5; D not certain. CDR1 and CDR2 (germline): SGHTA, FQGNSA. The germline V and J ends were trimmed by 2 bases and 9 bases, with 16 bases remaining between them. This CDR3 is 14 amino acids long. The CDR3 DNA follows: TGTGCCAGCAGCTTACTTATCCGGGTCGAAGCCCAGTACTTC. Its protein is CASSLLIRVEAQYF.

This clonotype has ten or more counts. This chain connects TRBV7-6 to TRBJ2-7, with D hard to call. V was shortened by 0 bases and J by 2 bases, with 11 bases between the two germline ends. Per the germline V gene, CDR1 is SGHVS and CDR2 is FNYEAQ. The CDR3 extends over 15 amino acids. Written as DNA, the CDR3 is TGTGCCAGCAGCTTAGCGGTGGGGTGGACCTACGAGCAGTACGTC. This codes for CASSLAVGWTYEQYV.

The rearrangement uses TRBV19 and TRBJ1-6; 7 positions agree with TRBD1. The germline V gene has CDR1 LNHDA and CDR2 SQIVND (reference sequence). CDR3 size: 15 residues. Losses at the gene ends were 3 bases for V and 9 bases for J; bases not matched to a gene: 8. The CDR3 DNA reads TGTGCCAGTAGTATTGGGGACAGCCTGGTTTCACCCCTCCACTTT. Amino acids: CASSIGDSLVSPLHF.

V and J are TRBV11-2 and TRBJ1-6; D is ambiguous. CDR3 length: 13 amino acids. Trimming stripped 3 bases from V and 12 bases from J, with 12 bases between. Looked up from germline, CDR1 is SGHAT and CDR2 is FQNNGV. Here the CDR3 reads CASSFPGSEPLHF. The CDR3 nucleotides are TGTGCCAGCAGCTTTCCGGGGTCGGAACCCCTCCACTTT. The complete variable domain, with remaining parts taken from reference TRBV11-2 and TRBJ1-6, reads EAGVAQSPRYKIIEKRQSVAFWCNPISGHATLYWYQQILGQGPKLLIQFQNNGVVDDSQLPKDRFSAERLKGVDSTLKIQPAKLEDSAVYLCASSFPGSEPLHFGNGTRLTVT.

The rearrangement links TRBV4-1 to TRBJ1-5; D is unresolved. The CDR3 runs 14 residues. V lost 3 bases, J lost 1 base, and 7 bases lay in between. CDR1 and CDR2 (germline): MGHRA, YSYEKL. The CDR3 reads CASSHLGSNQPQHF. The CDR3 DNA follows: TGCGCCAGCAGCCATTTGGGCAGCAATCAGCCCCAGCATTTT.

In nucleotides, the CDR3 is TGTGCCACCAGCAGACAGGGATCCGGGGCCAACGTCCTGACTTTC. It codes for CATSRQGSGANVLTF. This sequence joins TRBV15 and TRBJ2-6; tentatively, D is TRBD1 (5 bases). Trimming left V 2 bases short and J 4 bases short, with 9 bases between. This CDR3 has 15 residues. CDR1 is LNHNV and CDR2 is YYDKDF in the germline V gene (reference sequence).

This clonotype has a count of ten or more. Written as DNA, the CDR3 is TGTGCCAGCAGCTTGGGCAGAGAAGAGACCCAGTACTTC. This sequence encodes CASSLGREETQYF. This sequence joins TRBV5-5 and TRBJ2-5, with D unclear. This CDR3 contains 13 residues. V was clipped by 0 bases and J by 3 bases, with 6 bases between them. Germline lookup yields CDR1 SGHKS and CDR2 YYEKEE (reference sequence).

This clonotype has only a few counts. The chain combines TRBV11-2 with TRBJ1-3; no clear D. Germline CDR1 and CDR2: SGHAT and FQNNGV. V was pared by 6 bases and J by 2 bases, with 5 bases between. This CDR3 contains 12 residues. The chain's CDR3 is CASRVTGNTIYF. In DNA form, the CDR3 reads TGTGCCAGCAGGGTAACTGGAAACACCATATATTTT.

In its sample, this clonotype was seen many times. The CDR3 bases are TGTGCCAGCAGTTTTGACAGGGGGCGACGAGAAAAACTGTTTTTT. It yields the protein CASSFDRGRREKLFF. The chain couples TRBV14 to TRBJ1-4, with TRBD1 matching over 10 bases. Per germline, CDR1 SGHDN and CDR2 FVKESK. The V segment lost 6 bases and the J segment 8 bases; nucleotides outside the gene matches: 9. The CDR3 runs 15 residues.

This chain joins TRBV5-1 and TRBJ2-1; possibly TRBD2 for D (7 bases). This CDR3 comprises 14 residues. Germline V CDR1 and CDR2: SGHRS, YFSETQ. Trimming took 9 bases from V and 5 from J, leaving 18 bases between them. The CDR3 coding sequence is TGCGCCACCCATATGGGGGGGGGCAACAATGAGCAGTTCTTC. Translation gives CATHMGGGNNEQFF.

Concerning this clonotype itself: The junction departs from germline at one end; a sequencing error may be responsible. The V and J genes are TRBV2 and TRBJ2-2; TRBD1 aligns across 11 bases. Germline-derived CDR1 and CDR2 are SNHLY and FYNNEI. The CDR3 consists of 16 residues. Here the CDR3 reads CASSDRGQGVTEELFF. Written as DNA, the CDR3 is TGTGCCAGCAGTGATCGGGGACAGGGGGTTACCGAGGAGCTGTTTTTT.

This clonotype appeared many times. The genes are TRBV12-3 or TRBV12-4 and TRBJ2-3; D is unclear. V was pared by 3 bases and J by 6 bases, with 7 bases between. The CDR3 loop spans 12 amino acids. As DNA, the CDR3 is TGTGCCAGCAGTTTGACTGTCGATACGCAGTATTTT. It specifies CASSLTVDTQYF.

This clonotype was found many times. This rearrangement joins TRBV29-1 to TRBJ2-7, with 9 bases fitting TRBD1. The CDR3 has 13 residues. Looked up from germline, CDR1 is SQVTM and CDR2 is ANQGSEA. Trimming at V came to 1 base and at J to 6 bases, leaving 4 bases not matched to a gene. CDR3 bases: TGCAGCGTTGAAGCCGGGACAGGGAGCGAGCAGTACTTC. Amino acid sequence: CSVEAGTGSEQYF.

The chain couples TRBV5-6 to TRBJ1-1; D is ambiguous. Germline-derived CDR1 and CDR2 are SGHDT and YYEEEE. The CDR3 loop spans 12 amino acids. V lost 0 bases and J lost 8, with 8 bases in between. The CDR3 DNA reads TGTGCCAGCAGCTTGGGGCACTACGAAGCTTTCTTT. Protein sequence: CASSLGHYEAFF.

This clonotype has just a few counts. V usage is TRBV5-1 and J usage is TRBJ2-3; unclear D gene. The CDR3 has 13 residues. Germline V gives CDR1 SGHRS, CDR2 YFSETQ. Trimming left V 5 bases short and J 5 bases short, with 12 bases between. In nucleotides, the CDR3 is TGCGCCAGCAGTAAGGGCAGCTTAGATACGCAGTATTTT. Its translation is CASSKGSLDTQYF.